A single sample is the source of the 24 T cell receptor beta chains below, sequenced in a study of blood T cell repertoires in COVID-19. Clones were sequenced by immunoSEQ multiplex PCR, and TCRdb holds only the in-frame ones, with some missing. The table has 170,000 or so clones, around 80% seen once; the top ten hold 5% to 8.5%. The sequencing input was peripheral blood. All receptors come from an older man with active or convalescent COVID-19.

J is TRBJ1-4 and V is TRBV30; 9 nucleotides agree with TRBD1. J gave up 6 bases and V 5 bases, and 4 bases lay outside the gene matches. CDR1 and CDR2 from the germline V gene are GTSNPN and SVGIG (reference sequence). CDR3 length: 13 amino acids. Here the CDR3 reads CAWYRQGDEKLFF. The CDR3 nucleotides are TGTGCCTGGTACAGACAGGGGGATGAAAAACTGTTTTTT.

CDR3 region: CASIELPQARIGSPLHF. In DNA, the CDR3 is TGTGCCAGCATCGAACTTCCACAGGCGCGTATAGGGTCACCCCTCCACTTT. The chain joins TRBV5-5 to TRBJ1-6; tentative D call: TRBD1 (5 bases). V was shortened by 6 bases and J by 10 bases, with 26 bases between the two germline ends. Germline loops: CDR1 SGHKS, CDR2 YYEKEE (reference sequence). This CDR3 region has 17 residues.

This clone was counted between two and nine times. CDR3 sequence: CASSYSLEAGGQKQFF. CDR3 sequence (DNA): TGTGCCAGCAGTTACTCTCTCGAAGCGGGAGGACAAAAGCAGTTCTTC. The rearrangement joins TRBV6-5 to TRBJ2-1, with 9 bases identical to TRBD2. The germline gives CDR1 MNHEY, CDR2 SVGAGI. The length of the CDR3 is 16 residues. J lost 11 bases, V lost 0 bases, and 11 bases had no gene match.

The J gene is TRBJ1-1, the V gene TRBV6-5, with TRBD1 matching 10 bases. The V and J ends lost 5 bases and 4 bases, in that order; junction bases with no gene match: 4. Germline V CDR1 and CDR2: MNHEY, SVGAGI. The CDR3 is 14 amino acids. The DNA of the CDR3 is TGTGCCAGCAGTCCCGGACAGGGGGTCACTGAAGCTTTCTTT. Its translation: CASSPGQGVTEAFF.

This clone was seen a few times. The genes are TRBV6-4 and TRBJ2-1; 7 nucleotides align to TRBD1. Germline V gene sequence: CDR1 MRHNA, CDR2 SNTAGT. The CDR3 sequence is 14 residues long. With 6 bases clipped from V and 6 bases from J, the junction kept 8 bases outside the gene matches. CDR3 sequence: CASSPGTAFNEQFF. In DNA, the CDR3 is TGTGCCAGCAGCCCCGGGACAGCCTTCAATGAGCAGTTCTTC.

The genes are TRBV6-2 or TRBV6-3 and TRBJ1-6, with D possibly being TRBD1 (5 bases). This CDR3 is 19 amino acids long. The V gene lost 5 bases and the J gene lost 8 bases, with 28 bases spanning the gap. CDR1 and CDR2 (germline): MNHEY, SVGEGT. The CDR3: CASSTFRPTPAQQDSPLHF. CDR3 coding DNA: TGTGCCAGCAGTACCTTCCGACCAACACCCGCACAACAGGATTCACCCCTCCACTTT.

This clone was counted between two and nine times. This chain uses TRBV24-1 with TRBJ2-1; the D gene is possibly TRBD2 (5 bases). V lost 4 bases, J lost 5 bases, and 11 bases lay in between. There are 14 residues in the CDR3. Germline V lookup: CDR1 KGHDR, CDR2 SFDVKD. For the CDR3, the DNA is TGTGCCACCAGTGACCGGGAACACCACAATGAGCAGTTCTTC. As protein: CATSDREHHNEQFF.

In the case of this clone: A read error may explain this, as a much larger clone is one base away. Additional DNA sequences in this sample encode the identical CDR3. This chain links TRBV6-1 with TRBJ2-7, with TRBD1 identical over 7 bases. The CDR3 runs to 14 residues. Germline values: CDR1 MNHNS, CDR2 SASEGT. The CDR3 DNA reads TGTGCCAGCAGTGAAAGGACAGGAGCGTCTCAGCAATACTTC. The encoded protein is CASSERTGASQQYF.

The gene calls are TRBV5-8 and TRBJ2-1; maybe TRBD1 (5 bases). V was clipped by 3 bases and J by 5 bases, with 15 bases between them. CDR3 length equals 15 residues. Germline CDR1 is SGHTS and CDR2 is YDEGEE. CDR3 amino acids: CASSWTFIGDNEQFF. The DNA for the CDR3 is TGTGCCAGCAGCTGGACATTTATCGGAGACAATGAGCAGTTCTTC. Full variable domain (missing parts from reference TRBV5-8 and TRBJ2-1): EAGVTQSPTHLIKTRGQQATLRCSPISGHTSVYWYQQALGLGLQFLLWYDEGEERNRGNFPPRFSGRQFPNYSSELNVNALELEDSALYLCASSWTFIGDNEQFFGPGTRLTVL.

The rearrangement joins TRBV7-2 to TRBJ1-6; TRBD1 is a possible D gene (6 bases). The CDR3 sequence is 15 residues long. Germline lookup yields CDR1 SGHTA and CDR2 FQGNSA. With 2 bases removed from V and 7 bases from J, the gap between germline ends came to 12 bases. The CDR3 DNA is TGTGCCAGCAGCTTATCTGCAGGGGAGAATTCACCCCTCCACTTT. It yields the protein CASSLSAGENSPLHF.

The CDR3: CASSEMAGGYQPQHF. The DNA for the CDR3 is TGTGCCAGCAGTGAAATGGCAGGGGGATATCAGCCCCAGCATTTT. The chain has TRBV2 and TRBJ1-5; TRBD1 agrees at 7 bases. Germline loops: CDR1 SNHLY, CDR2 FYNNEI. V lost 2 bases to trimming and J lost 5 bases; unmatched junction nucleotides: 6. This CDR3 has 15 residues.

V is TRBV5-1 and J is TRBJ2-2; 7 bases are a match to TRBD2. Trimming removed 7 bases from V and 8 bases from J; junction bases left unmatched: 8. CDR3 size: 13 residues. Germline V gives CDR1 SGHRS, CDR2 YFSETQ. CDR3 coding DNA: TGCGCCAGCCGCGGGGGTCCCCCGGGGGAGCTGTTTTTT. This sequence encodes CASRGGPPGELFF. Drawing the rest from reference TRBV5-1 and TRBJ2-2, the complete variable domain is KAGVTQTPRYLIKTRGQQVTLSCSPISGHRSVSWYQQTPGQGLQFLFEYFSETQRNKGNFPGRFSGRQFSNSRSEMNVSTLELGDSALYLCASRGGPPGELFFGEGSRLTVL.

This clone was seen a single time. The gene calls are TRBV6-5 and TRBJ1-1; 7 bases line up with TRBD1. CDR1 is MNHEY and CDR2 is SVGAGI in the germline V gene. Trimming cost V 4 bases and J 10 bases; bases outside gene matches: 6. The CDR3 runs 12 residues. CDR3 protein: CASSFPGDRAFF. Here the CDR3 DNA reads TGTGCCAGCAGTTTCCCGGGGGACAGAGCTTTCTTT.

V is TRBV29-1 and J is TRBJ1-2; 8 bases agree with TRBD1. Trimming took 7 bases from V and 2 from J; bases not matched to a gene: 6. Germline loops: CDR1 SQVTM, CDR2 ANQGSEA. CDR3 size: 13 residues. The CDR3 DNA sequence: TGCAGCGCCGAAAGGACAGGGAACTATGGCTACACCTTC. Protein sequence: CSAERTGNYGYTF.

CDR3 region: CASSPSGGADTGELFF. As DNA, the CDR3 is TGCGCCAGCAGCCCTAGCGGGGGGGCCGACACCGGGGAGCTGTTTTTT. The genes are TRBV5-1 and TRBJ2-2; TRBD2 matches at 12 bases. The V and J ends lost 4 bases and 3 bases, in that order; junction bases with no gene match: 4. The CDR3 consists of 16 residues. Germline V gene sequence: CDR1 SGHRS, CDR2 YFSETQ.

The chain couples TRBV5-6 to TRBJ1-2; TRBD1 matches at 8 bases. Germline CDR1 and CDR2: SGHDT and YYEEEE. V was pared by 2 bases and J by 7 bases, with 4 bases of the junction left unmatched. The CDR3 runs 13 residues. The CDR3 loop is CASSFRGLTGYTF. As DNA, the CDR3 is TGTGCCAGCAGCTTCAGGGGGCTCACTGGCTACACCTTC.

The chain employs TRBV10-3 and TRBJ1-5, with a possible D match to TRBD1 (6 bases). Germline V CDR1 and CDR2: ENHRY, SYGVKD. The V end was cut by 10 bases, the J end by 1 base, with 11 bases between. The CDR3 sequence is 13 residues long. The CDR3 loop is CASTGSSNQPQHF. The CDR3 DNA follows: TGTGCCAGCACAGGGTCGAGCAATCAGCCCCAGCATTTT.

The chain employs TRBV6-6 and TRBJ2-4; 8 bases align to TRBD1. This CDR3 region has 16 residues. V gave up 6 bases and J gave up 1 base; unmatched junction bases: 8. In germline, CDR1 is MNHNY, CDR2 SVGAGI (reference sequence). The CDR3 loop is CASRPPGGSAKNIQYF. Here the CDR3 DNA reads TGTGCCAGCAGGCCCCCAGGGGGCTCGGCCAAAAACATTCAGTACTTC.

V usage is TRBV7-9 and J usage is TRBJ2-2; D ambiguous. The ends were cut back, 8 bases at V and 0 bases at J, with 10 bases in the middle. The CDR3 length is 14 residues. Germline V gene sequence: CDR1 SEHNR, CDR2 FQNEAQ (reference sequence). CDR3 sequence (DNA): TGTGCCAGCCGCAGGCAAGCGAACACCGGGGAGCTGTTTTTT. Its translation: CASRRQANTGELFF. Full variable domain (rest looked up from reference TRBV7-9 and TRBJ2-2): DTGVSQNPRHKITKRGQNVTFRCDPISEHNRLYWYRQTLGQGPEFLTYFQNEAQLEKSRLLSDRFSAERPKGSFSTLEIQRTEQGDSAMYLCASRRQANTGELFFGEGSRLTVL.

The chain employs TRBV7-9 and TRBJ1-2; D is ambiguous. Per germline, CDR1 SEHNR and CDR2 FQNEAQ (reference sequence). With 6 bases removed from V and 5 bases from J, the gap between germline ends came to 13 bases. The CDR3 has 13 amino acids. The CDR3 coding sequence is TGTGCCAGCAGTCCCTTGGAAGCGTATGGCTACACCTTC. Protein product: CASSPLEAYGYTF. Filled out from reference TRBV7-9 and TRBJ1-2, the complete variable domain reads DTGVSQNPRHKITKRGQNVTFRCDPISEHNRLYWYRQTLGQGPEFLTYFQNEAQLEKSRLLSDRFSAERPKGSFSTLEIQRTEQGDSAMYLCASSPLEAYGYTFGSGTRLTVV.

This chain links TRBV19 with TRBJ2-3, with 9 bases fitting TRBD1. V shed 5 bases, J shed 2 bases, and the junction held 5 bases outside the gene matches. Looked up from germline, CDR1 is LNHDA and CDR2 is SQIVND (reference sequence). The CDR3 is made up of 15 amino acids. In nucleotides, the CDR3 is TGTGCCAGTAGTCCCGACAGGGGGAACACAGATACGCAGTATTTT. Its translation is CASSPDRGNTDTQYF. Full variable domain (rest looked up from reference TRBV19 and TRBJ2-3): DGGITQSPKYLFRKEGQNVTLSCEQNLNHDAMYWYRQDPGQGLRLIYYSQIVNDFQKGDIAEGYSVSREKKESFPLTVTSAQKNPTAFYLCASSPDRGNTDTQYFGPGTRLTVL.

This rearrangement joins TRBV19 to TRBJ1-2; 12 nucleotides line up with TRBD1. Germline CDR1 LNHDA, CDR2 SQIVND (reference sequence). V was pared by 9 bases and J by 6 bases, with 8 bases of the junction left unmatched. CDR3 size: 14 residues. The CDR3 nucleotides are TGTGCCAGCTCTCATCGGGACAGGGGGCATGGCTACACCTTC. Translating gives CASSHRDRGHGYTF.

This sequence joins TRBV3-1 (or the pseudogene TRBV3-2) and TRBJ1-1; D remains ambiguous. Trimming removed 1 base from V and 9 bases from J, with 9 bases in between. The CDR3 has 12 amino acids. Germline V CDR1 and CDR2: LGHDT, YNNKEL (reference sequence). CDR3 sequence (DNA): TGTGCCAGCAGCCAAGGCCGGGAGCAAGCTTTCTTT. Its protein is CASSQGREQAFF.

The J gene is TRBJ1-2, the V gene TRBV21-1. TRBV21-1 represents a pseudogene. The CDR3 is 13 amino acids. CDR3 region: CARVVLVLYGYTF. In DNA, the CDR3 is TGTGCCAGGGTAGTGCTAGTTCTCTATGGCTACACCTTC.